This passage covers 9 T cell receptor beta chains from one sample sequenced in a study of T cell clusters in autoimmune cytopenias. TRB amplification used approximately 250 ng of peripheral blood genomic DNA. Multiplex touch-down PCR amplified TRB using TRB-A and TRB-B pools in one tube. Following a re-call of the multiplex PCR reads, TCRdb has one entry per CDR3 protein and lacks DNA. The listing records approximately 3,000 distinct CDR3 sequences. Sequenced: peripheral blood. The receptor set was obtained from a human donor with an autoimmune cytopenia or autoimmune hepatitis (not recorded which).

According to its frequency, this clonotype is medium-sized. The chain has TRBV12-3 or TRBV12-4 and TRBJ2-7; TCRdb gives TRBD2 as the D gene, but with no DNA this cannot be confirmed. This CDR3 spans 14 amino acids. CDR3 amino acids: CASSPGGGGHEQYF.

V is TRBV5-1 and J is TRBJ2-3; TCRdb's assignment of TRBD1 cannot be checked, as there is no DNA. The CDR3 extends over 16 amino acids. Germline V gene data show CDR1 as SGHRS and CDR2 as YFSETQ. CDR3 loop: CASSWGTGRVTDTQYF.

This clonotype is labeled medium-sized based on frequency. The CDR3 region is CASSQGDLSHTIYF. This chain connects TRBV4-3 to TRBJ1-3; there is no DNA to check the TCRdb D call of TRBD1. Germline loops: CDR1 LGHNA, CDR2 YSLEER. There are 14 residues in the CDR3.

By frequency, this clonotype registers medium-sized. The chain employs TRBV20-1 and TRBJ1-2; the TCRdb call, TRBD1, lacks DNA for checking. CDR1 and CDR2 (germline): DFQATT, SNEGSKA (reference sequence). The CDR3 length is 16 residues. CDR3 in amino acids: CSAIPSGTGANYGYTF.

This clonotype ranks as medium-sized (0.01 to 0.1%) in terms of frequency. This chain connects TRBV7-2 to TRBJ2-7. The CDR3 is 15 residues long. The germline gives CDR1 SGHTA, CDR2 FQGNSA. The CDR3 region is CASSLGGTASYEQYF.

Considering frequency, this clonotype is medium-sized (0.01 to 0.1%). The chain uses TRBV6-5 and TRBJ1-2; TCRdb outputs TRBD1, but without DNA this stays unchecked. The CDR3 has 13 amino acids. Germline CDR1 is MNHEY and CDR2 is SVGAGI. The CDR3 spells CASRQGPNYGYTF.

Measured by frequency, this clonotype is large. The V call is TRBV19, the J call TRBJ2-1. CDR1 is LNHDA and CDR2 is SQIVND in the germline V gene (reference sequence). The CDR3 covers 14 residues. CDR3 region: CASSTSTTYNEQFF.

V gene TRBV28 combines with J gene TRBJ1-1. This CDR3 has 14 residues. The germline V gene has CDR1 MDHEN and CDR2 SYDVKM. The chain's CDR3 is CASSFIGVNTEAFF. Full variable domain (missing parts from reference TRBV28 and TRBJ1-1): DVKVTQSSRYLVKRTGEKVFLECVQDMDHENMFWYRQDPGLGLRLIYFSYDVKMKEKGDIPEGYSVSREKKERFSLILESASTNQTSMYLCASSFIGVNTEAFFGQGTRLTVV.

The genes are TRBV5-1 and TRBJ2-2; TCRdb's D call of TRBD1 is untestable without DNA. The CDR3 covers 15 residues. The germline V gene has CDR1 SGHRS and CDR2 YFSETQ. The CDR3 is CASSAGTGPTGELFF.